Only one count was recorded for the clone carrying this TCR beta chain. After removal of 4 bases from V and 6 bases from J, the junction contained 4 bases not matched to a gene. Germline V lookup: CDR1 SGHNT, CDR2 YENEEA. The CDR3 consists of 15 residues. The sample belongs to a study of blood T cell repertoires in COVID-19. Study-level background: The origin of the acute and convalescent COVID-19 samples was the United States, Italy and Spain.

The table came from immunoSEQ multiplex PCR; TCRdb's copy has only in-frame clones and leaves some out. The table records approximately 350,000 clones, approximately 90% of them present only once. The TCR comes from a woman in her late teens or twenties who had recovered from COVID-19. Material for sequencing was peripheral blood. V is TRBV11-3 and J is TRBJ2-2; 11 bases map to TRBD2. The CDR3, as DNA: TGTGCCAGCAGCTATAAGACTAGCGGGGCCGGGGAGCTGTTTTTT. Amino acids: CASSYKTSGAGELFF. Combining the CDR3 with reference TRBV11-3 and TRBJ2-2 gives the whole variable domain EAGVVQSPRYKIIEKKQPVAFWCNPISGHNTLYWYLQNLGQGPELLIRYENEEAVDDSQLPKDRFSAERLKGVDSTLKIQPAELGDSAVYLCASSYKTSGAGELFFGEGSRLTVL.